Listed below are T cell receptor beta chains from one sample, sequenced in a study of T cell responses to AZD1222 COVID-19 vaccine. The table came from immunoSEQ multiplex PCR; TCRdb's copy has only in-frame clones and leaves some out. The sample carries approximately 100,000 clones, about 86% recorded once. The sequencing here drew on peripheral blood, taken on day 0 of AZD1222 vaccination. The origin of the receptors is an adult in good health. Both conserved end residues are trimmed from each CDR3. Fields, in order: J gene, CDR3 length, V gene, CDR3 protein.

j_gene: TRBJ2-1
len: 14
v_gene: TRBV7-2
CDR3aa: ASSFFSGGPKGEQF

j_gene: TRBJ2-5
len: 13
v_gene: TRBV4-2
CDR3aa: ASRKSAGGRETQY

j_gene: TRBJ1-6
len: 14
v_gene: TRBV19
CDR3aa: ASSRDREAYNSPLH

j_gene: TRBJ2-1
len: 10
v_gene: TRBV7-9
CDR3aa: ASSWDYNEQF

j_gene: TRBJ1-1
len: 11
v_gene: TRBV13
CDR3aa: ASSLTGYTEAF

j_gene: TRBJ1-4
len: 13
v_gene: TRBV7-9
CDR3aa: ASSAQGDANEKLF

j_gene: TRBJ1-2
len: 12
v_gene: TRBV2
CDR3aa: ASTAGPGNYGYT

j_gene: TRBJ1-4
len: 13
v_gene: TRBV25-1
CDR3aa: ASSEARTRAEKLF

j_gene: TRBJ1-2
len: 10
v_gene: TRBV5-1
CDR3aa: ASSAGEYGYT

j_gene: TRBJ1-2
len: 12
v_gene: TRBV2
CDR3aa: ASSEAQGLYGYT

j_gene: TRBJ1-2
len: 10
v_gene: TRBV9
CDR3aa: ASSVGRYGYT

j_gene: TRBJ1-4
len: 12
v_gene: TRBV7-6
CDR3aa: ASSLGGSNEKLF

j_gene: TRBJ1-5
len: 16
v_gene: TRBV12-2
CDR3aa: ASRSTRVRGFSNQPQH

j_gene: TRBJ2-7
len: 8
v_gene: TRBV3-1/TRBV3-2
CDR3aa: ASGDYEQY

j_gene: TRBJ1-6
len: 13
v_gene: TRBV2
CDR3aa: ASSQDRGFNSPLH

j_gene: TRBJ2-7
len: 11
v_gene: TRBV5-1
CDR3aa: ASSLLGSYEQY

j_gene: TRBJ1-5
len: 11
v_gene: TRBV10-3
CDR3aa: AISAGVDQPQH

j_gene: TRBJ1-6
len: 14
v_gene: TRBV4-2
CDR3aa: ASSQDYGMATAPLH

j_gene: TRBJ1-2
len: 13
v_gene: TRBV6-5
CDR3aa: ASSYIRTGNYGYT

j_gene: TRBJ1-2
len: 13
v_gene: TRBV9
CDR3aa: ASSAGQSPIYGYT

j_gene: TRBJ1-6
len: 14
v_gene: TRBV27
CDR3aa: ASSLWRGQGNSPLH

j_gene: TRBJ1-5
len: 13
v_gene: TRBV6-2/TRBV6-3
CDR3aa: ASSYSGASNQPQH

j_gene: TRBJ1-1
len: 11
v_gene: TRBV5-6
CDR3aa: ASSPRGITEAF

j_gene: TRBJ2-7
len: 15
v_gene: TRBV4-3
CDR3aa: ASSQDLLVAGHYEQY